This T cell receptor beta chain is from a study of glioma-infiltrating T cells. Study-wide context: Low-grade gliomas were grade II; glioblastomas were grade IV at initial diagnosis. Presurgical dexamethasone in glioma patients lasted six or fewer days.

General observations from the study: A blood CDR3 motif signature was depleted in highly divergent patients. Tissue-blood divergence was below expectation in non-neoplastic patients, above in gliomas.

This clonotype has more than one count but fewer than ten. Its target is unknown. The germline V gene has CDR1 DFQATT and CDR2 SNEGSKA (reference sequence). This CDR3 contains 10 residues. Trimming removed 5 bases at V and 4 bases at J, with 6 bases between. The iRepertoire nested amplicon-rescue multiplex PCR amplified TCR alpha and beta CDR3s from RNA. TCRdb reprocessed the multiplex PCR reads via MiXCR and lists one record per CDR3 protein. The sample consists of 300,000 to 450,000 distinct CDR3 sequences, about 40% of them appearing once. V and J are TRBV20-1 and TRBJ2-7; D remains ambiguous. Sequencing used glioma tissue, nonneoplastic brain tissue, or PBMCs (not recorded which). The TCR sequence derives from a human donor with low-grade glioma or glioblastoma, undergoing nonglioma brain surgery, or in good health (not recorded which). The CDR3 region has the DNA TGCAGTGCTCGCTGTTACGAGCAGTACTTC. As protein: CSARCYEQYF.